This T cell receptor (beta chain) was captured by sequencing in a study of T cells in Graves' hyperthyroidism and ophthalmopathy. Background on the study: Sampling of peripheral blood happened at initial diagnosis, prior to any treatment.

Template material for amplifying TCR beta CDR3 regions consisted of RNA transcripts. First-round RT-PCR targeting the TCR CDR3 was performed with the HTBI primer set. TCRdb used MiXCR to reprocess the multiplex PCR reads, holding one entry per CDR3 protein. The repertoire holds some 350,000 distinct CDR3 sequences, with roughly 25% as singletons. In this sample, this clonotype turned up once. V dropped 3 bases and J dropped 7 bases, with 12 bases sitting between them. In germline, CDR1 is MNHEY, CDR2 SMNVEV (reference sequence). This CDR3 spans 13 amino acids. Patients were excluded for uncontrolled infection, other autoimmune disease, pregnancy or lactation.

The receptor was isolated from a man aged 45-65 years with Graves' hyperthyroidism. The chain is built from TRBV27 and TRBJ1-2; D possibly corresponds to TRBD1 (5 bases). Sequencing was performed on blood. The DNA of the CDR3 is TGTGCCAGCAGTTTCGGGGGGTGGAGTGGCTACACCTTC. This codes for CASSFGGWSGYTF.